This T cell receptor (beta chain) was sequenced for a study of T cells after posttransplantation cyclophosphamide. General study results and limits: Recipient CMV seropositivity and CMV reactivation strongly tracked TRB clonality. Blood and skin or GI T cell repertoires showed limited TRB overlap.

Sampled 1 year posttransplant, controls received myeloablative marrow transplants, methotrexate and a calcineurin inhibitor. V gave up 5 bases and J gave up 4 bases; unmatched junction bases: 8. Looked up from germline, CDR1 is SGHTA and CDR2 is FQGNSA. The CDR3 totals 15 residues. As for this clone: Antigen: not known.

Assay: immunoSEQ multiplex PCR; the TCRdb copy retains only in-frame clones and omits some. The sample lists about 22,000 clones, approximately 88% occurring once. The source material was PBMCs, sampled after an allogeneic stem cell transplant with a calcineurin inhibitor and methotrexate. The TCR was taken from a female patient between 50 and 59 years old who received an allogeneic stem cell transplant from an unrelated donor, was CMV-positive, and had chronic GVHD only. Some T cells may be graft donor cells. The chain recombines TRBV7-2 with TRBJ2-3; 8 bases align to TRBD2. The CDR3 loop reads CASSPGGVSSDTQYF. DNA of the CDR3: TGTGCCAGCAGCCCGGGGGGGGTGTCGTCAGATACGCAGTATTTT.